The clone carrying this TCR beta chain appeared a single time. TCRdb's copy holds only in-frame clones and misses some; the assay was immunoSEQ multiplex PCR. The table lists 55,000 to 85,000 clones, 94% of them singletons. This specimen comes from a study of T cell changes during pregnancy in multiple sclerosis. The sample was peripheral blood, taken in the third trimester of pregnancy. This clonotype originated in a female donor with multiple sclerosis, enrolled in a pregnancy study.

Here the CDR3 DNA reads TGTGCCAGCAGTGGACAGGGGAACTATGGCTACACCTTC. Translating it yields CASSGQGNYGYTF. The chain couples TRBV6-6 to TRBJ1-2; 9 nucleotides match TRBD1. The CDR3 spans 13 residues. Germline CDR1 is MNHNY and CDR2 is SVGAGI (reference sequence). V trimming: 5 bases; J trimming: 2 bases; junction bases outside the gene matches: 0.